Below, 18 T cell receptor beta chains from the same sample are listed, as sequenced in a study of beta chain features in type 1 diabetes. Reverse transcribing all isolated RNA meant expressed TCRB transcripts were sequenced. Data came from immunoSEQ multiplex PCR; TCRdb stores just in-frame clones and leaves some out. This table holds 430,000 or so clones, roughly an eighth found once. Sequencing was done on a sample of naive CD4+ T cells from blood. Source of these receptors: a woman aged 18 to 35 in good health.

This clone was seen a handful of times. The chain has TRBV19 and TRBJ1-5, with D hard to call. CDR3 size: 16 residues. Germline assignment: CDR1 LNHDA and CDR2 SQIVND (reference sequence). V lost 3 bases, J lost 6 bases, and 18 bases lay in between. CDR3 in amino acids: CASSIYAVTGVQPQHF. As DNA, the CDR3 is TGTGCCAGTAGTATCTATGCCGTGACCGGGGTTCAGCCCCAGCATTTT.

V gene TRBV30 combines with J gene TRBJ2-5, with 12 bases matching TRBD2. This CDR3 spans 15 amino acids. With 4 bases clipped from V and 4 bases from J, the junction kept 7 bases outside the gene matches. Looked up from germline, CDR1 is GTSNPN and CDR2 is SVGIG (reference sequence). CDR3 DNA: TGTGCCTGGACTAGCGGGAGGGGTGTAAGAGAGACCCAGTACTTC. It translates to CAWTSGRGVRETQYF.

This clone occurred many times. The J gene is TRBJ2-6, the V gene TRBV29-1; D call uncertain. CDR1 SQVTM and CDR2 ANQGSEA come from the germline V gene. The CDR3 consists of 12 residues. V lost 6 bases to trimming and J lost 4 bases, with 7 bases between them. The CDR3 bases are TGCAGCGTAAACACAGGGGCCAACGTCCTGACTTTC. It encodes CSVNTGANVLTF.

This clone has only a few counts. The chain joins TRBV7-9 to TRBJ1-2; 8 bases are shared with TRBD1. The CDR3 consists of 16 residues. Germline V CDR1 and CDR2: SEHNR, FQNEAQ (reference sequence). Losses at the gene ends were 6 bases for V and 3 bases for J; bases not matched to a gene: 12. CDR3 residues: CASRTIDRGKDYGYTF. The CDR3 nucleotides read TGTGCCAGCAGAACCATAGACAGGGGAAAAGACTATGGCTACACCTTC.

This clone was counted between two and nine times. V and J are TRBV7-8 and TRBJ2-1; no clear D gene. V was trimmed by 1 base and J by 0 bases, leaving 4 bases between them. CDR1 and CDR2 (germline): SGHVS, FQNEAQ. There are 14 residues in the CDR3. CDR3 residues: CASSLVSSYNEQFF. Here the CDR3 DNA reads TGTGCCAGCAGCTTAGTAAGCTCCTACAATGAGCAGTTCTTC.

This clone came up a few times. The chain recombines TRBV28 with TRBJ1-1; D gene ambiguous. The CDR3 has 13 residues. Trimming pared 8 bases from V and 0 bases from J, leaving 10 bases between. The germline V gene encodes CDR1 MDHEN and CDR2 SYDVKM. The CDR3 loop reads CASYEAMNTEAFF. The CDR3 DNA sequence: TGTGCCAGCTACGAGGCCATGAACACTGAAGCTTTCTTT.

The chain employs TRBV7-9 and TRBJ1-1, with 8 bases aligning to TRBD1. With V trimmed by 4 bases and J by 4 bases, 5 bases remained unmatched. This CDR3 contains 14 residues. Germline V gives CDR1 SEHNR, CDR2 FQNEAQ (reference sequence). The CDR3 nucleotides read TGTGCCAGCAGCTCCCGGACAGGGATCACTGAAGCTTTCTTT. Translating gives CASSSRTGITEAFF.

This chain links TRBV7-9 with TRBJ1-1; 7 bases agree with TRBD1. Germline V gene data show CDR1 as SEHNR and CDR2 as FQNEAQ (reference sequence). The CDR3 is 16 residues long. The junction had 13 bases not matched to a gene; V was cut back by 1 base and J by 8 bases. The CDR3 nucleotides are TGTGCCAGCAGCTTAGGATTACAGGGGAGGGCCAAAGAAGCTTTCTTT. Its translation is CASSLGLQGRAKEAFF.

This chain links TRBV9 with TRBJ1-2; unclear D gene. Germline V gene sequence: CDR1 SGDLS, CDR2 YYNGEE. V gave up 3 bases and J gave up 4 bases, with 16 bases separating them. CDR3 size: 15 residues. The CDR3 DNA reads TGTGCCAGCAGCGCTGGCAGCATAAGCCGCTATGGCTACACCTTC. Amino acid sequence: CASSAGSISRYGYTF. Supplemented by reference TRBV9 and TRBJ1-2, the full variable domain reads DSGVTQTPKHLITATGQRVTLRCSPRSGDLSVYWYQQSLDQGLQFLIQYYNGEERAKGNILERFSAQQFPDLHSELNLSSLELGDSALYFCASSAGSISRYGYTFGSGTRLTVV.

The chain employs TRBV30 and TRBJ2-2; D is unclear. The CDR3 totals 11 residues. Germline CDR1 reads GTSNPN; CDR2 reads SVGIG (reference sequence). V lost 3 bases to trimming and J lost 6 bases, with 5 bases between them. CDR3 loop: CAWRAAGELFF. In DNA, the CDR3 is TGTGCCTGGAGGGCGGCCGGGGAGCTGTTTTTT.

This clone has more than one count but fewer than ten. This sequence joins TRBV9 and TRBJ1-1, with D unclear. From germline, CDR1 is SGDLS and CDR2 YYNGEE. With 6 bases removed from V and 1 base from J, the gap between germline ends came to 19 bases. The length of the CDR3 is 16 residues. The CDR3 DNA sequence: TGTGCCAGCACTCCCTTAGGAGGGTTGAGGAACACTGAAGCTTTCTTT. Protein product: CASTPLGGLRNTEAFF.

V is TRBV9 and J is TRBJ2-3; the D gene is possibly TRBD2 (6 bases). Trimming removed 3 bases at V and 1 base at J, with 15 bases between. The length of the CDR3 is 16 residues. CDR1 SGDLS and CDR2 YYNGEE come from the germline V gene. CDR3: CASSALGGSGTDTQYF. DNA of the CDR3: TGTGCCAGCAGCGCCCTTGGAGGGAGTGGCACAGATACGCAGTATTTT.

The gene calls are TRBV6-6 and TRBJ2-7, with a weak D call TRBD1 (5 bases). V was shortened by 5 bases and J by 4 bases, with 9 bases between the two germline ends. Germline loops: CDR1 MNHNY, CDR2 SVGAGI (reference sequence). This CDR3 is 12 amino acids long. CDR3 residues: CASSADKYEQYV. DNA for the CDR3: TGTGCCAGCAGTGCGGACAAGTACGAGCAGTACGTC.

The chain couples TRBV9 to TRBJ2-1; possibly TRBD2 for D (5 bases). Trimming cost V 0 bases and J 9 bases, with 13 bases left between them. The CDR3 length is 14 residues. The germline CDR1 and CDR2 sequences are SGDLS and YYNGEE. The CDR3 bases are TGTGCCAGCAGCGTAGCTACCACGGGGATTGAGCAGTTCTTC. Its protein is CASSVATTGIEQFF.

The gene calls are TRBV29-1 and TRBJ1-5; D gene unclear. The CDR3 runs 13 residues. Deletions cut 5 bases from V and 5 bases from J, with 13 bases between. Germline V CDR1 and CDR2: SQVTM, ANQGSEA. CDR3: CSVTTLPDQPQHF. The CDR3 coding sequence is TGCAGCGTTACGACACTGCCTGATCAGCCCCAGCATTTT.

The V call is TRBV13, the J call TRBJ1-2; D remains ambiguous. Germline values: CDR1 PRHDT, CDR2 FYEKMQ (reference sequence). V shed 4 bases and J shed 7 bases, with 13 bases lying between them. The CDR3 sequence is 13 residues long. The CDR3 protein is CASSSGMAGGYTF. CDR3 coding DNA: TGTGCCAGCAGCTCCGGTATGGCGGGTGGCTACACCTTC.

The V and J genes are TRBV27 and TRBJ2-3; D is undetermined. Germline V gene lookup returns CDR1 MNHEY and CDR2 SMNVEV (reference sequence). Trimming took off 2 bases at V and 0 bases at J, with 6 bases between the two ends. CDR3 length equals 14 residues. The CDR3 region is CASSLAVSTDTQYF. The CDR3 region has the DNA TGTGCCAGCAGTTTAGCGGTCAGCACAGATACGCAGTATTTT.

The chain is built from TRBV7-6 and TRBJ1-5; no reliable D call. V was cut by 5 bases and J by 6 bases, with 14 bases left in between. CDR1 is SGHVS and CDR2 is FNYEAQ in the germline V gene. The CDR3 is 14 residues long. The CDR3 loop is CASSRSEITQPQHF. As DNA, the CDR3 is TGTGCCAGCAGCCGATCTGAGATCACTCAGCCCCAGCATTTT.